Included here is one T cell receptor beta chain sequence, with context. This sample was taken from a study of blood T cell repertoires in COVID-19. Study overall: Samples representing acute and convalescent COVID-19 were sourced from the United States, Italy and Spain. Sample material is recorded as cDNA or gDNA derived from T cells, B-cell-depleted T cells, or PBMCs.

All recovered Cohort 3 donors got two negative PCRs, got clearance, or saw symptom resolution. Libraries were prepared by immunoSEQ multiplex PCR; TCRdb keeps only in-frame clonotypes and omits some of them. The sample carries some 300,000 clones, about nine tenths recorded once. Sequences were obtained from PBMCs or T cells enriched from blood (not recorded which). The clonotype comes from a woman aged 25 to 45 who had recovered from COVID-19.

CDR3 in amino acids: CASSPDRGLYNEQFF. CDR3 in DNA: TGTGCCAGCAGCCCTGACAGGGGGCTTTACAATGAGCAGTTCTTC. This chain joins TRBV11-3 and TRBJ2-1; 10 bases are shared with TRBD1. Losses at the gene ends were 5 bases for V and 4 bases for J; bases not matched to a gene: 5. This CDR3 has 15 residues. CDR1 SGHNT and CDR2 YENEEA come from the germline V gene.